This T cell receptor beta chain was sequenced in a study of spatial heterogeneity in lung cancer. A single record per CDR3 protein comes from TCRdb applying MiXCR to the 5' RACE reads. There are approximately 8,500 distinct CDR3 sequences in the sample; about 12% occur only once, and 8% to 13% lies in the top ten. Findings and limits, study-wide: Counts of expanded intratumoral alpha and beta TCRs tracked tumor mutation counts.

Regarding this clonotype: The antigen remains unidentified.

The time point here: sample taken at primary tumor resection. The junction had 3 bases not matched to a gene; V was cut back by 6 bases and J by 4 bases. This CDR3 contains 15 residues. This sequence was found in a male donor with early-stage non-small cell lung cancer. Sequencing was performed on lung tumor tissue, taken at surgery. The chain uses TRBV12-3 or TRBV12-4 and TRBJ2-1; 13 nucleotides align to TRBD2. The CDR3 nucleotides read TGTGCCAGCAGGTGGGGACTAGCGGGGTACAATGAGCAGTTCTTC. Its translation: CASRWGLAGYNEQFF.